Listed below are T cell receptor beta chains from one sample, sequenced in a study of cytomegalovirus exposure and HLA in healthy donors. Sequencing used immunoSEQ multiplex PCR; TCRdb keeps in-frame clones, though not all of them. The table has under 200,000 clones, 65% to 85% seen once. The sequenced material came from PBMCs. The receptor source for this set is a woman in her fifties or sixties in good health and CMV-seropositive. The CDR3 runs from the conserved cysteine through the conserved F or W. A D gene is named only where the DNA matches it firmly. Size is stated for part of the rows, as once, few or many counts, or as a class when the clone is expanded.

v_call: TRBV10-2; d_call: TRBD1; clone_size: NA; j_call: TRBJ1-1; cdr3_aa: CASSERAGGMTEAFF; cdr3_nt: TGCGCCAGCAGTGAGAGGGCAGGGGGCATGACTGAAGCTTTCTTT
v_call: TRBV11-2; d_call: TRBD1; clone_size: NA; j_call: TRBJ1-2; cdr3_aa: CASSKGQGNGYTF; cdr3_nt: TGTGCCAGCAGCAAGGGACAGGGAAATGGCTACACCTTC
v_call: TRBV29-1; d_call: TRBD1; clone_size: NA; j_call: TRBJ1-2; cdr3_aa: CSVEQGENYGYTF; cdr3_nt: TGCAGCGTTGAACAGGGGGAGAACTATGGCTACACCTTC
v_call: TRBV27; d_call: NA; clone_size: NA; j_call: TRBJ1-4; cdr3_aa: CASTDRRAVKLFF; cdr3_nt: TGTGCCAGCACCGACCGCAGGGCCGTAAAACTGTTTTTT
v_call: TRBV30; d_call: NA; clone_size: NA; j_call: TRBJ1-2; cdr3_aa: CAWSPLGPYGYTF; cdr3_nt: TGTGCCTGGAGTCCGCTTGGCCCCTATGGCTACACCTTC
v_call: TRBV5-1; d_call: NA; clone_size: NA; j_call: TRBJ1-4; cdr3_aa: CASSLDEGRNEKLFF; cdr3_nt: TGCGCCAGCAGCTTGGATGAGGGCCGGAATGAAAAACTGTTTTTT
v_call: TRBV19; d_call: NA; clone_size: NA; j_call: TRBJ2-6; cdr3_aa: CASNFAGANGLTF; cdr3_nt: TGTGCCAGCAACTTCGCTGGGGCCAACGGCCTGACTTTC
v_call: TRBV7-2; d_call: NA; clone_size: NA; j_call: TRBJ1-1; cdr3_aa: CASSPRRGAANTEAFF; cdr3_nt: TGTGCCAGCAGCCCCCGACGCGGAGCGGCGAACACTGAAGCTTTCTTT
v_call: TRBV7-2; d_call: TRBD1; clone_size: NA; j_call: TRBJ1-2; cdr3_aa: CASSWNRGANYGYTF; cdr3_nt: TGTGCCAGCAGCTGGAACAGGGGAGCTAACTATGGCTACACCTTC
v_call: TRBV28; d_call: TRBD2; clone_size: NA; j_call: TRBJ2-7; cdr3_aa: CATGTSGMNEQYF; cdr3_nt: TGTGCCACCGGGACTAGCGGGATGAACGAGCAGTACTTC
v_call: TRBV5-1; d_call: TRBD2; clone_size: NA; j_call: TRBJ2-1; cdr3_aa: CASSSTSGEAYNEQFF; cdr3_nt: TGCGCCAGCAGCTCGACTAGCGGGGAGGCCTACAATGAGCAGTTCTTC
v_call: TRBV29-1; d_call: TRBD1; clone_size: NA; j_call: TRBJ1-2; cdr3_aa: CSAVTGGSYGYTF; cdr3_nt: TGCAGCGCCGTGACAGGGGGATCCTATGGCTACACCTTC
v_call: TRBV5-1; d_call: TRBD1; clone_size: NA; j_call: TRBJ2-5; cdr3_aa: CASSLGDRRQETQYF; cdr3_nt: TGCGCCAGCAGCTTGGGGGACAGACGTCAAGAGACCCAGTACTTC
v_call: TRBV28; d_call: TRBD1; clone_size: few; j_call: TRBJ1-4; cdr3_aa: CASSPGTGIFGEKLFF; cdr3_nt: TGTGCCAGCAGCCCAGGGACAGGCATCTTCGGAGAAAAACTGTTTTTT
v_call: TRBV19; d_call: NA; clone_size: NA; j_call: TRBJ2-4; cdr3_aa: CASGGRENSQYF; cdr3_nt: TGTGCCAGTGGTGGCAGAGAAAACAGTCAGTACTTC
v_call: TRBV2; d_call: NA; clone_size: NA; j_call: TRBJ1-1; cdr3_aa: CASSEKGQYMNTEAFF; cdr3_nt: TGTGCCAGCAGTGAAAAAGGACAGTACATGAACACTGAAGCTTTCTTT
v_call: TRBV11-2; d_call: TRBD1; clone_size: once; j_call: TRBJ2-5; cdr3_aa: CASSPLRDRGRETQYF; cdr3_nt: TGTGCCAGCAGCCCTCTCCGGGACAGGGGGCGAGAGACCCAGTACTTC
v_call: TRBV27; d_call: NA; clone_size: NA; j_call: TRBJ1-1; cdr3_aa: CASSLTLGTEAFF; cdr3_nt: TGTGCCAGCAGTTTGACATTGGGCACTGAAGCTTTCTTT
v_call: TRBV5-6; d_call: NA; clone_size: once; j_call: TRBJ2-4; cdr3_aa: CASSLMSGPTFANIQYF; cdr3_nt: TGTGCCAGCAGCTTGATGTCGGGTCCTACGTTCGCGAACATTCAGTACTTC
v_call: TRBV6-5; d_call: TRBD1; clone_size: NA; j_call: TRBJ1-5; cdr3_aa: CASSRTGGNQPQHF; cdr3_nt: TGTGCCAGCAGCCGTACAGGGGGCAATCAGCCCCAGCATTTT
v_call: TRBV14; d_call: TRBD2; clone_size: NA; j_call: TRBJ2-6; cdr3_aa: CASGRESGANVLTF; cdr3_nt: TGTGCCAGCGGGAGGGAGTCTGGGGCCAACGTCCTGACTTTC
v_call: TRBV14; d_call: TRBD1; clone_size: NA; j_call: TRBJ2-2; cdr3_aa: CASSQGAGGTGELFF; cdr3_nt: TGTGCCAGCAGCCAAGGGGCAGGGGGTACCGGGGAGCTGTTTTTT
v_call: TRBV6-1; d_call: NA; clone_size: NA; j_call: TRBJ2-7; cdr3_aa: CASRRSAGPYEQYF; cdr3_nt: TGTGCCAGCAGACGATCGGCAGGCCCTTACGAGCAGTACTTC